These 22 T cell receptor beta chains came from one sample sequenced in a study of tissue T cells after allogeneic stem cell transplantation. Time point indicated: mouse harvest day 14 after allogeneic transplant. Mouse grafts combined 10^7 T-cell-depleted bone marrow cells with 10^6 splenic CD5+ T cells. The table came from immunoSEQ multiplex PCR; TCRdb's copy has only in-frame clones and leaves some out. In the table there are about 8,300 clones, roughly a third of which are singletons. Material for sequencing was skin. These receptors originate from a female BALB/c mouse given C57BL/6 T cells with graft-versus-host disease after an allogeneic hematopoietic cell transplant.

Concerning this clone: These gene names are mouse names. The read terminates 1 residue ahead of where the CDR3 ends, so the germline J gene completes it. The chain links TRBV26 to TRBJ1-3; D not certain. Germline assignment: CDR1 KGHPV and CDR2 FQNQEV (reference sequence). CDR3 length: 16 residues. The ends were cut back, 3 bases at V and 0 bases at J, with 12 bases in the middle. CDR3 region: CASSLTEGPSGNTLYF. CDR3 bases read: TGTGCCAGCAGTCTCACAGAGGGTCCTTCTGGAAATACGCTCTAT.

A note on this clone: Gene names denote mouse genes. The CDR3 goes on 1 residue after the read ends, and that part is filled in from the germline J gene. The V gene is TRBV26, the J gene TRBJ2-3, with unresolved D. Trimming removed 6 bases at V and 0 bases at J, with 4 bases between. The CDR3 runs to 12 residues. Germline V gene lookup returns CDR1 KGHPV and CDR2 FQNQEV (reference sequence). The covered CDR3 bases are TGTGCCAGCAGCCGTAGTGCAGAAACGCTGTAT. This codes for CASSRSAETLY. The entire CDR3 reads CASSRSAETLYF.

On this clone itself: Mouse gene names and germline throughout. The missing CDR3 end, 1 residue past where the read stops, is filled in from the germline J gene. The chain uses TRBV26 and TRBJ2-2; D is perhaps TRBD1 (6 bases). This CDR3 comprises 15 residues. Germline V gene lookup returns CDR1 KGHPV and CDR2 FQNQEV (reference sequence). The V gene lost 5 bases and the J gene lost 3 bases, with 13 bases spanning the gap. The CDR3 loop reads CASSTQGGHTGQLYF. The CDR3 DNA, read in part, is TGTGCCAGCAGTACACAGGGAGGACACACCGGGCAGCTCTAC.

This clone has only a few counts. Gene names and germline match the mouse. The missing CDR3 end, 1 residue past where the read stops, is filled in from the germline J gene. The chain recombines TRBV26 with TRBJ1-5; weak D call: TRBD1 (5 bases). The ends were cut back, 4 bases at V and 6 bases at J, with 10 bases in the middle. The CDR3 is 13 residues long. Germline V gene sequence: CDR1 KGHPV, CDR2 FQNQEV (reference sequence). CDR3 DNA, as far as it was read: TGTGCCAGCAGTCGGGGAAGGGGCCAGGCTCCGCTT. It is translated as CASSRGRGQAPL. The CDR3 in its entirety is CASSRGRGQAPLF.

Regarding this clone: Just one base apart from a much larger clone, this may be a read error. Mouse germline and gene names are used. The sequenced fragment ends 1 residue before the CDR3 boundary, so the rest is inferred from the germline J gene. This sequence joins TRBV26 and TRBJ2-5, with no clear D. The CDR3 loop spans 13 amino acids. The V end was cut by 1 base, the J end by 3 bases, with 5 bases between. Looked up from germline, CDR1 is KGHPV and CDR2 is FQNQEV (reference sequence). The CDR3 protein is CASSLYSQDTQYF. The CDR3 bases that were read are TGTGCCAGCAGTCTGTACAGTCAAGACACCCAGTAC.

This clone appeared a few times. Gene names are the mouse ones. The read halts 1 residue ahead of the CDR3 end, with the missing end drawn from the germline J gene. This chain joins TRBV26 and TRBJ2-4; D may be TRBD1 or TRBD2 (5 bases each). Trimming took 4 bases from V and 1 from J, leaving 12 bases between them. The CDR3 consists of 15 residues. Per germline, CDR1 KGHPV and CDR2 FQNQEV (reference sequence). The sequenced part of the CDR3 DNA is TGTGCCAGCAGTCCTGCGGCGGGGCGTCAAAACACCTTGTAC. Translated: CASSPAAGRQNTLY. The whole CDR3 protein is CASSPAAGRQNTLYF.

Notes on this clone: All gene names here are mouse names. The read gets to within 1 residue of the CDR3 end, and the germline J gene fills in the rest. V usage is TRBV16 and J usage is TRBJ1-4; no clear D. The ends were cut back, 1 base at V and 0 bases at J, with 6 bases in the middle. The CDR3 contains 15 residues. CDR1 is SGHSA, CDR2 FRNQAP, per germline. Partial CDR3 DNA: TGTGCAAGCAGCTTAGCGAGGATTTCCAACGAAAGATTATTT. Translation: CASSLARISNERLF. From start to end, the CDR3 is CASSLARISNERLFF.

Concerning this clone: These gene names are mouse names. The read comes to an end 1 residue before the CDR3 does, leaving the germline J gene to fill in the end. The V gene is TRBV26, the J gene TRBJ2-5, with a possible D match to TRBD2 (7 bases). Germline lookup yields CDR1 KGHPV and CDR2 FQNQEV (reference sequence). V lost 3 bases and J lost 0, with 13 bases in between. CDR3 length: 16 amino acids. CDR3 sequence: CASSLRLGANQDTQYF. The sequenced part of the CDR3 DNA is TGTGCCAGCAGTCTTAGGCTGGGGGCTAACCAAGACACCCAGTAC.

This clone has only a few counts. The gene symbols are mouse symbols. The CDR3 DNA, read in part, is TGTGCCAGCAGTCTCGCGGTGGGTGAACAGTAC. Its translation: CASSLAVGEQY. The whole CDR3 reads CASSLAVGEQYF. The chain has TRBV26 and TRBJ2-7; no reliable D call. The read comes to an end 1 residue before the CDR3 does, leaving the germline J gene to fill in the end. The CDR3 totals 12 residues. Trimming took 3 bases from V and 6 from J, leaving 9 bases between them. Germline assignment: CDR1 KGHPV and CDR2 FQNQEV (reference sequence).

Comment on this clone: A much larger clone is a single base away; this may be a read error. Gene names and germline refer to mouse. The missing CDR3 end, 1 residue past where the read stops, is filled in from the germline J gene. The chain is built from TRBV3 and TRBJ2-2; D gene uncertain. This CDR3 comprises 12 residues. CDR1 and CDR2 (germline): SNHLY, FYNGKV (reference sequence). V dropped 4 bases and J dropped 0 bases, with 0 bases sitting between them. The CDR3 DNA, read in part, is TGTGCCAGCAGCTCAAACACCGGGCAGCTCTAC. Amino acids: CASSSNTGQLY. The CDR3 in its entirety is CASSSNTGQLYF.

This clone counts as medium-sized (0.01 to 0.1%). Genes here carry mouse names. The read is 1 residue too short to cover the CDR3 end, so that end is filled in from the germline J gene. The chain links TRBV26 to TRBJ2-7; D gene unclear. The ends were cut back, 4 bases at V and 2 bases at J, with 6 bases in the middle. CDR3 length: 12 amino acids. From germline, CDR1 is KGHPV and CDR2 FQNQEV (reference sequence). The CDR3 spells CASSRHTYEQYF. The CDR3 bases that were read are TGTGCCAGCAGTCGGCACACCTATGAACAGTAC.

This clone was seen a single time. Gene names and germline refer to mouse. From the germline J gene comes the end of the CDR3, since the read stops 1 residue before it. V usage is TRBV19 and J usage is TRBJ1-4; D is possibly TRBD1 (6 bases). Trimming removed 5 bases from V and 2 bases from J, with 13 bases in between. Per germline, CDR1 FNHDT and CDR2 SITEND (reference sequence). CDR3 length equals 15 residues. The DNA read from the CDR3 is TGTGCCAGCAGCCGCTTAACAGGGTCCAACGAAAGATTATTT. This gives the protein CASSRLTGSNERLF. In full, the CDR3 reads CASSRLTGSNERLFF.

Remarks on this clone: The listed genes are named as in mouse. Coverage ceases 1 residue before the CDR3 finishes, and the germline J gene fills in the end. This chain joins TRBV23 and TRBJ1-3; TRBD1 is the table's D call and was not checked against the DNA. Germline V gene lookup returns CDR1 KGHTA and CDR2 FQNQQP. The CDR3 loop spans 13 amino acids. CDR3 DNA (partial): TGCTCCAGCAGACAGCATTCTGGAAATACGCTCTAT. Translating it yields CSSRQHSGNTLY. The whole CDR3 sequence reads CSSRQHSGNTLYF.

This clone has a handful of counts. These gene names are mouse names. The read finishes 1 residue shy of the CDR3 end, and the germline J gene is used to complete it. The same CDR3 can be traced to other DNA sequences in this sample. V usage is TRBV23 and J usage is TRBJ2-2; no check of the table's D call, TRBD1, against the DNA was made. The CDR3 extends over 15 amino acids. CDR1 is KGHTA and CDR2 is FQNQQP in the germline V gene. The CDR3 region is CSSSPQGANTGQLYF. The sequenced CDR3 bases are TGCTCCAGCAGTCCTCAGGGGGCAAACACCGGGCAGCTCTAC.

This clone showed up just a few times. Gene names and germline refer to mouse. Read data end 1 residue before the CDR3 end; the end is taken from the germline J gene. The chain combines TRBV26 with TRBJ2-2, with 10 bases lining up with TRBD2. CDR3 length: 16 amino acids. V shed 2 bases and J 0 bases; nucleotides not matched to a gene: 0. CDR1 is KGHPV, CDR2 FQNQEV, per germline (reference sequence). The sequenced CDR3 bases are TGTGCCAGCAGTCTGGGACTGGGGGCAAACACCGGGCAGCTCTAC. Translation gives CASSLGLGANTGQLY. In full, the CDR3 is CASSLGLGANTGQLYF.

As regards this clone: Gene names follow the mouse nomenclature. The read comes to an end 1 residue before the CDR3 does, leaving the germline J gene to fill in the end. The genes are TRBV26 and TRBJ1-1; 10 bases map to TRBD1. CDR1 and CDR2 (germline): KGHPV, FQNQEV (reference sequence). The CDR3 runs to 13 residues. The V gene end was trimmed by 10 bases and the J gene end by 3 bases; junction bases not matched to a gene: 5. CDR3 DNA (partial): TGTGCCACCAGGGACAGGGGTTACACAGAAGTCTTC. Its translation is CATRDRGYTEVF. The whole CDR3 is CATRDRGYTEVFF.

Note on this clone: Any gene name here is a mouse gene name. From the germline J gene comes the end of the CDR3, since the read stops 1 residue before it. The chain recombines TRBV5 with TRBJ2-2, with D hard to call. The CDR3 runs 13 residues. Germline V gene sequence: CDR1 LGHNA, CDR2 YNLKQL (reference sequence). Trimming removed 2 bases from V and 1 base from J, with 2 bases in between. CDR3 bases read: TGTGCCAGCAGCCAACTAAACACCGGGCAGCTCTAC. Its protein is CASSQLNTGQLY. The CDR3 in full is CASSQLNTGQLYF.

This clone is medium-sized (0.01 to 0.1%) in the sample. The listed genes are named as in mouse. The read finishes 1 residue shy of the CDR3 end, and the germline J gene is used to complete it. This chain links TRBV26 with TRBJ2-1, with TRBD1 identical over 7 bases. In germline, CDR1 is KGHPV, CDR2 FQNQEV (reference sequence). There are 13 residues in the CDR3. After removal of 4 bases from V and 3 bases from J, the junction contained 0 bases not matched to a gene. The CDR3 DNA, read in part, is TGTGCCAGCAGTCGGGACAGCTATGCTGAGCAGTTC. Translated, it gives CASSRDSYAEQF. The full CDR3 reads CASSRDSYAEQFF.

Concerning this clone: These gene names are mouse names. From the germline J gene comes the end of the CDR3, since the read stops 1 residue before it. The V and J genes are TRBV26 and TRBJ2-5; 8 bases are a match to TRBD1. The V gene's germline CDR1 is KGHPV and CDR2 FQNQEV (reference sequence). The CDR3 extends over 15 amino acids. The V gene end was trimmed by 4 bases and the J gene end by 2 bases; junction bases not matched to a gene: 5. The part of the CDR3 DNA that was read is TGTGCCAGCAGTCGACAGGGGCGGGCCCAAGACACCCAGTAC. Residues: CASSRQGRAQDTQY. The full CDR3 protein reads CASSRQGRAQDTQYF.

Comments on this clone: Genes and germline come from the mouse. The read comes to an end 1 residue before the CDR3 does, leaving the germline J gene to fill in the end. The chain recombines TRBV13-3 with TRBJ2-5; the match to TRBD1 covers 11 bases. This CDR3 comprises 15 residues. Trimming cost V 3 bases and J 6 bases; bases outside gene matches: 6. Germline V gives CDR1 NNHDY, CDR2 SYVADS. The CDR3 DNA, read in part, is TGTGCCAGCAGTGGGGAGGACAGGGGGCGTGACACCCAGTAC. It specifies CASSGEDRGRDTQY. The whole CDR3 protein is CASSGEDRGRDTQYF.

Comment on this clone: The genes are named according to mouse. Read coverage stops 1 residue before the CDR3 terminus; the germline J gene supplies the remainder. This chain connects TRBV16 to TRBJ1-3; the D is unclear. The V and J ends lost 1 base and 1 base respectively, with 5 bases between them. The CDR3 is made up of 14 amino acids. The germline V gene has CDR1 SGHSA and CDR2 FRNQAP. The sequenced CDR3 bases are TGTGCAAGCAGCTTAGCCAAATCTGGAAATACGCTCTAT. Its translation: CASSLAKSGNTLY. The whole CDR3 protein is CASSLAKSGNTLYF. The variable domain in full, completed from reference TRBV16 and TRBJ1-3, reads NAGVIQTPRHKVTGKGQEATLWCEPISGHSAVFWYRQTIVQGLEFLTYFRNQAPIDDSGMPKERFSAQMPNQSHSTLKIQSTQPQDSAVYLCASSLAKSGNTLYFGEGSRLIVV.

By sample fraction, this clone is medium-sized (0.01 to 0.1%). The gene symbols are mouse symbols. The CDR3 reads CASRGDSRSDYTF. The CDR3 DNA, read in part, is TGTGCCAGCAGGGGGGACAGTCGGTCCGACTACACC. The rearrangement links TRBV26 to TRBJ1-2; 7 nucleotides line up with TRBD1. The CDR3 end falls 1 residue outside the read, so it is completed with the germline J gene. The germline V gene has CDR1 KGHPV and CDR2 FQNQEV (reference sequence). The CDR3 runs to 13 residues. Trimming cost V 6 bases and J 5 bases; bases outside gene matches: 6.